This T cell receptor (beta chain) was recorded in a study of blood T cell repertoires in COVID-19. About the study: Samples representing acute and convalescent COVID-19 were sourced from the United States, Italy and Spain.

Recruitment covered under 25 US areas and drew participants whose ages spanned roughly 18 to 95 years. Worth noting for this clone: Other DNA variants within this sample encode the same CDR3.

Some clones are missing from TCRdb's copy, which holds only in-frame ones; the method was immunoSEQ multiplex PCR. The data show approximately 250,000 clones, roughly 85% seen once. This sequence originates from a woman in her fifties or sixties with acute COVID-19. Sequences were obtained from PBMCs or T cells enriched from blood (not recorded which).

The CDR3 loop reads CASSLAPENYGYTF. The CDR3 nucleotides read TGTGCCAGCAGCTTAGCGCCTGAGAACTATGGCTACACCTTC. The V gene is TRBV7-9, the J gene TRBJ1-2, with unresolved D. CDR3 size: 14 residues. Looked up from germline, CDR1 is SEHNR and CDR2 is FQNEAQ (reference sequence). The ends were cut back, 0 bases at V and 2 bases at J, with 7 bases in the middle.